The clone carrying this T cell receptor (beta chain) has only a few counts. Its antigen is not identified. Blood donors, with a median age of roughly 51 years (range roughly 21-70) and 55% female, made up the healthy control group. The sample is drawn from a study of somatic mutations in cytotoxic T cells in rheumatoid arthritis. On the study more broadly: There were some V beta antibody-stained T-cell populations flow-sorted at nearly 100% purity, and these included V beta1+ cells sequenced for TCRB. Broader study findings: Clonality measured in CD8+ T cells did not differ significantly between rheumatoid arthritis patients and age-matched healthy controls.

Data came from immunoSEQ multiplex PCR; TCRdb stores just in-frame clones and leaves some out. The data contain 6,000 to 9,000 clones, around three fifths of them singletons. Deletions cut 3 bases from V and 5 bases from J, with 16 bases between. Germline CDR1 is MRHNA and CDR2 is SNTAGT. There are 15 residues in the CDR3. This clonotype was obtained from a woman in her forties in good health. The chain uses TRBV6-4 and TRBJ1-2, with no clear D. The specimen sequenced was CD8+ T cells sorted from blood. The CDR3 here is CASSEEGEMGYGYTF. The DNA of the CDR3 is TGTGCCAGCAGTGAGGAGGGCGAGATGGGATATGGCTACACCTTC.